This is a list of T cell receptor beta chains from one sample in a study of blood T cell repertoires in COVID-19. Assay used: immunoSEQ multiplex PCR; TCRdb lists only in-frame clones, some missing. The table lists roughly 140,000 clones, 84% of them singletons. The sequencing input was PBMCs or T cells enriched from blood (not recorded which). All receptors come from a man aged 50 to 59 who had recovered from COVID-19. Each CDR3 is given with its conserved first and last residue. D genes are given only for firm matches. Size values are once, few and many counts, or a class for expanded clones, and some rows have none.

d_call clone_size j_call v_call cdr3_nt cdr3_aa
- - TRBJ1-1 TRBV29-1 TGCAGCGTTGAACGTCAGATGAACACTGAAGCTTTCTTT CSVERQMNTEAFF
- - TRBJ2-7 TRBV18 TGTGCCAGCTCACCACCGCGGGACAGCGGATCCTACGAGCAGTACTTC CASSPPRDSGSYEQYF
TRBD1 - TRBJ1-2 TRBV5-8 TGTGCCAGCAGCTTGGGGCTCCGGACAGGGGGCTCCTATGGCTACACCTTC CASSLGLRTGGSYGYTF
TRBD1 - TRBJ2-1 TRBV7-9 TGTGCCAGCAGCCGGGACAGGGGCGACAATGAGCAGTTCTTC CASSRDRGDNEQFF
TRBD2 - TRBJ2-3 TRBV7-3 TGTGCCAGCAGCTTTGGCTCCCTACTAGCGGGGGGTCGTACAGATACGCAGTATTTT CASSFGSLLAGGRTDTQYF
TRBD2 - TRBJ2-3 TRBV6-5 TGTGCCAGCACCCGACTAGCGGGGGGCCTCGAGCAGTATTTT CASTRLAGGLEQYF
- - TRBJ1-2 TRBV21-1 TGTGCCAGCAGCAAAGCGCGGTTCGGCAGGGGCGTTAACTATGGCTACACCTTC CASSKARFGRGVNYGYTF
- many TRBJ1-5 TRBV4-1 TGCGCCAGCAGCCAAGGGGAGTCAGCTAATCAGCCCCAGCATTTT CASSQGESANQPQHF
TRBD1 - TRBJ1-2 TRBV7-8 TGTGCCAGCAGCTTAGGAGGGGGCGGCTATGGCTACACCTTC CASSLGGGGYGYTF
- - TRBJ2-7 TRBV6-2/TRBV6-3 TGTGCCAGCAGTACCAGGGTTGCGTACGAGCAGTACTTC CASSTRVAYEQYF
TRBD1 few TRBJ2-7 TRBV29-1 TGCAGCGTTTCCGGGACAGGGAATAGCCACGAGCAGTACTTC CSVSGTGNSHEQYF
- - TRBJ1-2 TRBV5-4 TGTGCCAGCAGCTTGGGCCAACAGGGTCGATATGGCTACACCTTC CASSLGQQGRYGYTF
TRBD1 - TRBJ2-1 TRBV7-6 TGTGCCAGCAGCTCTACCGGGACAGGTGTTAATGAGCAGTTCTTC CASSSTGTGVNEQFF
- - TRBJ1-1 TRBV14 TGTGCCAGCAGCCAAGACAGGAAGACTGAAGCTTTCTTT CASSQDRKTEAFF
- - TRBJ2-7 TRBV7-9 TGTGCCAGCAGCTTATTTAAAGGGGCAGGAGATTACGAGCAGTACTTC CASSLFKGAGDYEQYF
- once TRBJ1-2 TRBV3-1/TRBV3-2 TGTGCCAGCAGCCAAGATCTATGCCCAACGGGTGGCTACACCTTC CASSQDLCPTGGYTF
TRBD1 - TRBJ1-5 TRBV18 TGTGCCAGCTCGTACAGGGGAGGCAATCAGCCCCAGCATTTT CASSYRGGNQPQHF
- - TRBJ2-2 TRBV9 TGTGCCAGCAGCGTAGGGCAGATCCCTAGCACCGGGGAGCTGTTTTTT CASSVGQIPSTGELFF
TRBD2 - TRBJ2-7 TRBV7-8 TGTGCCAGCAGCTTCTCCGGGACTACCACCTACGAGCAGTACTTC CASSFSGTTTYEQYF
TRBD2 once TRBJ2-7 TRBV6-2/TRBV6-3 TGTGCCAGCAGCAACCGGGACTATGTTAACGAGCAGTACTTC CASSNRDYVNEQYF
- - TRBJ2-7 TRBV4-3 TGCGCCAGCAGCCCCGGGACAAATAACCTCATCTACGAGCAGTACTTC CASSPGTNNLIYEQYF
TRBD2 once TRBJ2-1 TRBV19 TGTGCCAGTAGTATGGTTACTAGCGGGGGGTTTGAGCAGTTCTTC CASSMVTSGGFEQFF
TRBD1 few TRBJ2-2 TRBV11-2 TGTGCCAGCAGCTTAGATCGGTCTGGGACAGGGGGCGCGGGCACCGGGGAGCTGTTTTTT CASSLDRSGTGGAGTGELFF
TRBD1 - TRBJ1-2 TRBV27 TGTGCCAGCGGACAGGGCTATGGCTACACCTTC CASGQGYGYTF
- - TRBJ1-4 TRBV2 TGTGCCAGCATTCGGGGATTTAATGAAAAACTGTTTTTT CASIRGFNEKLFF
TRBD2 - TRBJ2-7 TRBV19 TGTGCCAGTAGAATGGGGGGGACTGGAAGCGAGCAGTACTTC CASRMGGTGSEQYF
TRBD2 - TRBJ2-1 TRBV19 TGTGCCAGTAGTAAAGACGGGGGGGCCCACAATGAGCAGTTCTTC CASSKDGGAHNEQFF
- - TRBJ2-7 TRBV7-9 TGTGCCAGCAGCCGACCGACAGACGAGCAGTACTTC CASSRPTDEQYF
TRBD1 - TRBJ1-2 TRBV7-9 TGTGCCAGCAGCGAACAGGGGTGGGTCTACTATGGCTACACCTTC CASSEQGWVYYGYTF
- - TRBJ1-2 TRBV2 TGTGCCAGCAGTGAAGTCAGGGCGGGGTACTATGGCTACACCTTC CASSEVRAGYYGYTF
TRBD1 - TRBJ2-1 TRBV11-2 TGTGCCAGCAGGCCCGGGACAGGGTGGAACAATGAGCAGTTCTTC CASRPGTGWNNEQFF
TRBD1 once TRBJ1-2 TRBV9 TGTGCCAGCAGCGTAGAGGGGACAGACGGAGGCTACACCTTC CASSVEGTDGGYTF
TRBD2 - TRBJ2-7 TRBV3-1/TRBV3-2 TGTGCCAGCAGTTCCGCCGGGGGGTTCGGGGGAGAGCAGTACTTC CASSSAGGFGGEQYF
TRBD1 - TRBJ1-2 TRBV18 TGTGCCAGCTCACCACCAAGGACAGGTCAAAGGGGCTATGGCTACACCTTC CASSPPRTGQRGYGYTF
- - TRBJ2-1 TRBV29-1 TGCAGCGTTGAAGGCAGGGGCAACTACAATGAGCAGTTCTTC CSVEGRGNYNEQFF